This T cell receptor (beta chain) is from a study of blood T cell repertoires in COVID-19. For the study at large: The cDNA or gDNA used as material had been derived from T cells, B-cell-depleted T cells, or PBMCs.

The germline gives CDR1 MDHEN, CDR2 SYDVKM. The V gene end was trimmed by 2 bases and the J gene end by 7 bases; junction bases not matched to a gene: 12. CDR3 length: 16 residues. In the original processing: Using reference gene primer amplification, nucleated cell counts were estimated. Assay: immunoSEQ multiplex PCR; the TCRdb copy retains only in-frame clones and omits some. V and J calls and clone size are those listed in that table; D and trimming were worked out from the DNA. The sample gives 70,000 to 90,000 clones, 75% to 90% of which show up once; under 8.5% is in the top ten. This sequence joins TRBV28 and TRBJ1-2; 8 nucleotides match TRBD1. The TCR was taken from a man aged 55 to 70 with acute or convalescent COVID-19. Sequencing was carried out using peripheral blood. Here the CDR3 DNA reads TGTGCCAGCAGTTTACGCGGACAGGGTGTATTAAGTGGCTACACCTTC. Translated: CASSLRGQGVLSGYTF.